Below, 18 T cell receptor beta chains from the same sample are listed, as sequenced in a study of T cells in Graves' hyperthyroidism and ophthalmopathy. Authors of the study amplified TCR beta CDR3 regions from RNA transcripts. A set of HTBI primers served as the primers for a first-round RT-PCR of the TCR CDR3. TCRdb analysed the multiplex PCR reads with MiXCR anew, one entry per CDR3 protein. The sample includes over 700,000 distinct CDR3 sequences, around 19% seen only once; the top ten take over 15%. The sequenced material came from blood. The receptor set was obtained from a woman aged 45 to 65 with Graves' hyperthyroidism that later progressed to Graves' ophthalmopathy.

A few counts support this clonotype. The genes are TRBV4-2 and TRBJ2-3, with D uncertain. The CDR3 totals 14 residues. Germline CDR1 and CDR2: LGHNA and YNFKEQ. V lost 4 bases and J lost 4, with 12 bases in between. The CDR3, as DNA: TGTGCCAGCAGCCGTCGGGCGGTCGCAGATACGCAGTATTTT. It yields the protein CASSRRAVADTQYF.

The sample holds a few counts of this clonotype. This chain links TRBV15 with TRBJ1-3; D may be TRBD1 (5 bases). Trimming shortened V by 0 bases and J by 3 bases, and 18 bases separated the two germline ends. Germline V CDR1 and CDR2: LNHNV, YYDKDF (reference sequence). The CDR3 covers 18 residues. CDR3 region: CATSRDIPQGPLGNTIYF. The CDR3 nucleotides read TGTGCCACCAGCAGAGATATCCCCCAGGGCCCACTTGGAAACACCATATATTTT.

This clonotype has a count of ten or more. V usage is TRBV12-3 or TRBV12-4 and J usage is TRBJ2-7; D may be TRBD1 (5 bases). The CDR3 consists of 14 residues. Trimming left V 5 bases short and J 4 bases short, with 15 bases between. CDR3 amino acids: CASSPRQQKYEQYF. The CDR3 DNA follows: TGTGCCAGCAGTCCCCGACAGCAGAAGTACGAGCAGTACTTC.

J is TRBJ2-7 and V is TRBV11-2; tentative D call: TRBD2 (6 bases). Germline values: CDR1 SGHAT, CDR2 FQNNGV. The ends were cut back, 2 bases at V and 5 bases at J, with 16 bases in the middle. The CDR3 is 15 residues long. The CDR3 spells CASSLLEGKAHEQYF. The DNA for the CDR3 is TGTGCCAGCAGCTTATTGGAGGGAAAGGCCCACGAGCAGTACTTC. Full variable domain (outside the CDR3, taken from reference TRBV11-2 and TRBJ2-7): EAGVAQSPRYKIIEKRQSVAFWCNPISGHATLYWYQQILGQGPKLLIQFQNNGVVDDSQLPKDRFSAERLKGVDSTLKIQPAKLEDSAVYLCASSLLEGKAHEQYFGPGTRLTVT.

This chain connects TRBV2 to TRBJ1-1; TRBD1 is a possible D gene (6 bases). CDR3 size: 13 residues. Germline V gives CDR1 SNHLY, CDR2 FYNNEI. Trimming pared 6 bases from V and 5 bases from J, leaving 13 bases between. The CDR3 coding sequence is TGTGCCAGCAGAGCGGGGGCGGGAACTGAAGCTTTCTTT. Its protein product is CASRAGAGTEAFF.

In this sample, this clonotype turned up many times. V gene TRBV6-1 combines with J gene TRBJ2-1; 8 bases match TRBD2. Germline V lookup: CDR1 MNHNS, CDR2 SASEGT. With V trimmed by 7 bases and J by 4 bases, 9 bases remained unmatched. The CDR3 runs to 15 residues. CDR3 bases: TGTGCCAGCAATATAGCGGGGCAAACATACAATGAGCAGTTCTTC. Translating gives CASNIAGQTYNEQFF.

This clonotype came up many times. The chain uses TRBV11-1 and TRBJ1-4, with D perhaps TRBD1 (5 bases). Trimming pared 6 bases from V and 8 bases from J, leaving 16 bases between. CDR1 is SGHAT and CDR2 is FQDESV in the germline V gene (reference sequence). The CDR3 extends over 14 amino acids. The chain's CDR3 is CASSREGRREKLFF. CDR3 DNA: TGTGCCAGCAGTCGTGAGGGGAGACGGGAAAAACTGTTTTTT.

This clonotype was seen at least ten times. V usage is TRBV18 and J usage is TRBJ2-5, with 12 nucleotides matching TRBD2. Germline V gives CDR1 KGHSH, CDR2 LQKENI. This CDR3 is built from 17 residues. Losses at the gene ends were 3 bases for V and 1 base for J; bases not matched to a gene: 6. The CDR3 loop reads CASSPRLAGASQETQYF. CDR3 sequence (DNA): TGTGCCAGCTCACCCCGACTAGCGGGGGCAAGCCAAGAGACCCAGTACTTC.

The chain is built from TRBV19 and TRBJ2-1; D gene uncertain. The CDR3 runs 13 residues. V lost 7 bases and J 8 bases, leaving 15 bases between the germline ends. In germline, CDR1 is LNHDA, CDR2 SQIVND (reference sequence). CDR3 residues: CASNLVPKDEQFF. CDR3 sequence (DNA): TGTGCCAGTAATCTTGTCCCGAAGGATGAGCAGTTCTTC.

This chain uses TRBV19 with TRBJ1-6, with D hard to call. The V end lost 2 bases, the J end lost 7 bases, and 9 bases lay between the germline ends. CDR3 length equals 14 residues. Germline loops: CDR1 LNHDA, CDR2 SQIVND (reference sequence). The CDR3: CASSIFNSNSPLHF. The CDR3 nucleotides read TGTGCCAGTAGTATATTTAACAGCAATTCACCCCTCCACTTT.

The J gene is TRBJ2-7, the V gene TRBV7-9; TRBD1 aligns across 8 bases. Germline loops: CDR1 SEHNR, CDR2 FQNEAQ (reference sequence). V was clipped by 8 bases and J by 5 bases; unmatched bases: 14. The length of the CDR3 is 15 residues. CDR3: CASGPVGQGGNEQYF. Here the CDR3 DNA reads TGTGCCAGCGGCCCAGTCGGACAGGGAGGCAACGAGCAGTACTTC. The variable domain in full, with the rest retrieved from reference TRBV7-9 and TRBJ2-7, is DTGVSQNPRHKITKRGQNVTFRCDPISEHNRLYWYRQTLGQGPEFLTYFQNEAQLEKSRLLSDRFSAERPKGSFSTLEIQRTEQGDSAMYLCASGPVGQGGNEQYFGPGTRLTVT.

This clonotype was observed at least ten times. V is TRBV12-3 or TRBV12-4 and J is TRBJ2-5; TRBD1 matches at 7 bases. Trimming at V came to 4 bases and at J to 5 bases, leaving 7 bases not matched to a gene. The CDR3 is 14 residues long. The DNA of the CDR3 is TGTGCCAGCAGTTCAGAGGGACAGCGGGAGACCCAGTACTTC. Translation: CASSSEGQRETQYF.

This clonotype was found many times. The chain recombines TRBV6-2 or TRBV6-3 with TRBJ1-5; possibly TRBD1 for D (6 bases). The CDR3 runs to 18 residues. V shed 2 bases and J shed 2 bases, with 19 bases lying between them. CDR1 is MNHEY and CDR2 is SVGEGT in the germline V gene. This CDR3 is CASSYHRDTSRGNQPQHF. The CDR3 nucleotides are TGTGCCAGCAGTTACCACCGGGACACCTCACGCGGCAATCAGCCCCAGCATTTT.

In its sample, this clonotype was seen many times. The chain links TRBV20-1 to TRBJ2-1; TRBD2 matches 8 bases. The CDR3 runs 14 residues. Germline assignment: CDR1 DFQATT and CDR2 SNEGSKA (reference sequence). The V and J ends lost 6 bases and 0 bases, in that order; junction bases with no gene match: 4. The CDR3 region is CSAARGGSYNEQFF. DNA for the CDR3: TGCAGTGCCGCCCGGGGGGGCTCCTACAATGAGCAGTTCTTC.

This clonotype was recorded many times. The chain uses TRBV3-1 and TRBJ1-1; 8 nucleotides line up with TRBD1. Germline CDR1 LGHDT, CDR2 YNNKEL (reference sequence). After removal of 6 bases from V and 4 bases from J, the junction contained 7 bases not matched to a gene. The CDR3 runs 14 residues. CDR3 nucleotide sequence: TGTGCCAGCAGAAGACAGGGGTATAGCACTGAAGCTTTCTTT. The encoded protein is CASRRQGYSTEAFF.

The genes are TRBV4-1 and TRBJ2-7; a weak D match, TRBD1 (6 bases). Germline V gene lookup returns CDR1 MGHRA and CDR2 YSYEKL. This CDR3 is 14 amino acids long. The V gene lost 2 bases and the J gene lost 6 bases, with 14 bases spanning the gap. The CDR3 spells CASSQTQGLGEQYF. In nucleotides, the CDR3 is TGCGCCAGCAGCCAAACACAGGGATTGGGCGAGCAGTACTTC.

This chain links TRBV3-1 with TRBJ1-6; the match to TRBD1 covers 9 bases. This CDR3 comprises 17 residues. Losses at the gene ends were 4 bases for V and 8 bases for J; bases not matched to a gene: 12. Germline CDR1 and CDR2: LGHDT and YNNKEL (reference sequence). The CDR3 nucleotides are TGTGCCAGCAGCCGAGAAGAAGGGACAGGGTATGATTCACCCCTCCACTTT. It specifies CASSREEGTGYDSPLHF.

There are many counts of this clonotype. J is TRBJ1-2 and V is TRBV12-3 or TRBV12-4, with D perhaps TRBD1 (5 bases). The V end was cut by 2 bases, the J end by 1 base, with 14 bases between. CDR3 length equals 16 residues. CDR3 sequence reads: CASSLTQELFNYGYTF. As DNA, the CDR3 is TGTGCCAGCAGTTTAACACAGGAATTATTTAACTATGGCTACACCTTC.